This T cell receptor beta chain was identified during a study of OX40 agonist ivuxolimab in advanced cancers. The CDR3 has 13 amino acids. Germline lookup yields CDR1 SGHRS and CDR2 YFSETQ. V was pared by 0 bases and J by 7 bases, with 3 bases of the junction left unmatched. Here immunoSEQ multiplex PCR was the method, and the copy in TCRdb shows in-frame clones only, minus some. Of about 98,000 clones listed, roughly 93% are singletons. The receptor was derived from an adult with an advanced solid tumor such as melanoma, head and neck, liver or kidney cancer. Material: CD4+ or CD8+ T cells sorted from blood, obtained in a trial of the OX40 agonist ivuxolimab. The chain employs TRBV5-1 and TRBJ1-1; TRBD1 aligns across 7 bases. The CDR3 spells CASSLETGNEAFF. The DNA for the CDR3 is TGCGCCAGCAGCTTGGAGACAGGGAATGAAGCTTTCTTT.